The clone carrying this T cell receptor (beta chain) was observed a few times. Its antigen is undetermined. This sample is part of a study of CD8 T cells in ankylosing spondylitis. Quantitative 5'-RACE with molecular barcodes was used to make the TCR beta libraries. TCRdb re-analysed the 5' RACE reads in MiXCR, keeping a single row per CDR3 protein. The sample contains about 340,000 distinct CDR3 sequences, approximately 22% of which appear only once. Study outcomes and limitations: CD8+ disease-linked clones were present at relatively low frequencies in blood. Disease-linked clones were reportedly significantly enriched in matched ankylosing spondylitis synovial fluid. Typical of ankylosing spondylitis blood, it appeared, was a TCR beta motif of several highly homologous variants.

The ends were cut back, 3 bases at V and 8 bases at J, with 15 bases in the middle. CDR1 and CDR2 from the germline V gene are SGDLS and YYNGEE. The CDR3 has 14 residues. The chain has TRBV9 and TRBJ1-5, with a tentative D call TRBD1 (6 bases). This sequence was found in a male donor with ankylosing spondylitis or in good health (not recorded which). Material: blood, either unsorted or a sorted T cell fraction (not recorded which). The CDR3 coding sequence is TGTGCCAGCAGCGGAGGGGGAGCGGCGGAGCCCCAGCATTTT. This gives the protein CASSGGGAAEPQHF. Filled out from reference TRBV9 and TRBJ1-5, the complete variable domain reads DSGVTQTPKHLITATGQRVTLRCSPRSGDLSVYWYQQSLDQGLQFLIQYYNGEERAKGNILERFSAQQFPDLHSELNLSSLELGDSALYFCASSGGGAAEPQHFGDGTRLSIL.